What follows are 32 T cell receptor beta chains derived from one specimen sequenced in a study of cytomegalovirus exposure and HLA in healthy donors. Primers for the PCR totalled 60 Vbeta and 13 Jbeta. Repertoires were generated with immunoSEQ multiplex PCR, while TCRdb's copy carries only in-frame clones and drops some. Of about 180,000 clones listed, roughly 84% are singletons. The sample consisted of PBMCs. The receptors stem from a girl aged 2-15 years in good health and CMV-seropositive.

The CDR3 reads CASSLRGDRVYEQYF. The CDR3 DNA follows: TGCGCCAGCAGCTTGAGGGGGGACAGAGTCTACGAGCAGTACTTC. This chain connects TRBV5-1 to TRBJ2-7; possible D gene TRBD1, 7 bases. Germline V gene data show CDR1 as SGHRS and CDR2 as YFSETQ. The CDR3 loop spans 15 amino acids. Trimming shortened V by 1 base and J by 3 bases, and 14 bases separated the two germline ends.

The chain couples TRBV27 to TRBJ2-7; 11 bases align to TRBD2. The length of the CDR3 is 15 residues. The V and J ends lost 3 bases and 2 bases, in that order; junction bases with no gene match: 3. Germline CDR1 reads MNHEY; CDR2 reads SMNVEV (reference sequence). CDR3 sequence: CASSLSSGGPYEQYF. The CDR3, as DNA: TGTGCCAGCAGTTTGTCTAGCGGGGGGCCCTACGAGCAGTACTTC.

V is TRBV7-2 and J is TRBJ2-1, with TRBD1 identical over 9 bases. The ends lost 5 bases at V and 5 bases at J; junction bases unmatched: 7. Germline V gives CDR1 SGHTA, CDR2 FQGNSA. This CDR3 is built from 15 residues. The chain's CDR3 is CASSRQGGSNNEQFF. CDR3 in DNA: TGTGCCAGCAGCAGACAGGGGGGTTCTAACAATGAGCAGTTCTTC.

The CDR3 loop reads CASIRIGTPYYEQYF. The CDR3 DNA follows: TGTGCCAGCATCCGGATCGGGACACCCTACTACGAGCAGTACTTC. The chain joins TRBV21-1 to TRBJ2-7; TRBD1, the D gene given by the table, was not confirmed from the DNA. TRBV21-1 is an annotated pseudogene. This CDR3 region has 15 residues.

This sequence joins TRBV9 and TRBJ1-5; 7 nucleotides agree with TRBD1. This CDR3 is built from 16 residues. V trimming: 0 bases; J trimming: 1 base; junction bases outside the gene matches: 4. The germline V gene has CDR1 SGDLS and CDR2 YYNGEE. Here the CDR3 reads CASSVDGRGSNQPQHF. CDR3 in DNA: TGTGCCAGCAGCGTAGATGGCAGGGGGAGCAATCAGCCCCAGCATTTT.

V and J are TRBV4-1 and TRBJ2-1, with D uncertain. The V end was cut by 4 bases, the J end by 5 bases, with 12 bases between. From germline, CDR1 is MGHRA and CDR2 YSYEKL. CDR3 size: 14 residues. The CDR3 DNA is TGCGCCAGCAGCCCTATCAAAGCAAACAATGAGCAGTTCTTC. As protein: CASSPIKANNEQFF.

The chain has TRBV5-6 and TRBJ1-2, with no clear D. Trimming removed 4 bases at V and 4 bases at J, with 17 bases between. The CDR3 runs to 15 residues. Germline lookup yields CDR1 SGHDT and CDR2 YYEEEE. The CDR3 DNA reads TGTGCCAGCAGCCTACAGCTCCGATTCTTCTATGGCTACACCTTC. Its translation: CASSLQLRFFYGYTF.

The V call is TRBV15, the J call TRBJ1-1; TRBD1 is a possible D gene (5 bases). Trimming pared 3 bases from V and 4 bases from J, leaving 12 bases between. From germline, CDR1 is LNHNV and CDR2 YYDKDF (reference sequence). The CDR3 sequence is 14 residues long. Here the CDR3 DNA reads TGTGCCACCAGCAGGGCGGGGACCCCCACTGAAGCTTTCTTT. Its protein product is CATSRAGTPTEAFF.

CDR3 sequence: CASSAGTGRTDTQYF. The CDR3 DNA sequence: TGTGCCAGCAGCGCTGGGACAGGGCGAACAGATACGCAGTATTTT. The chain recombines TRBV9 with TRBJ2-3; 9 nucleotides agree with TRBD1. Germline V CDR1 and CDR2: SGDLS, YYNGEE. Trimming at V came to 3 bases and at J to 3 bases, leaving 5 bases not matched to a gene. This CDR3 is built from 15 residues.

This clone was seen once. V is TRBV21-1 and J is TRBJ2-2; the table's D call TRBD1 went unverified against the DNA. TRBV21-1 is a documented pseudogene. The CDR3 loop spans 15 amino acids. The chain's CDR3 is CASSGSRGDTGELFF. CDR3 sequence (DNA): TGTGCCAGCAGCGGGAGCAGGGGAGACACCGGGGAGCTGTTTTTT.

This chain uses TRBV11-2 with TRBJ2-7; D call uncertain. Trimming left V 7 bases short and J 6 bases short, with 19 bases between. CDR3 length: 14 residues. From germline, CDR1 is SGHAT and CDR2 FQNNGV. CDR3 sequence (DNA): TGTGCCAGCAAAGCTGTCTCGGAGAGTGGCGAGCAGTACTTC. Translated, it gives CASKAVSESGEQYF.

For this clone: At one of its ends the junction is not consistent with the germline gene, which may arise from a read error. This chain links TRBV6-5 with TRBJ2-5; TRBD1 matches at 8 bases. The CDR3 has 13 amino acids. CDR1 is MNHEY, CDR2 SVGAGI, per germline. CDR3 protein: CASSTGTRGRRNF. CDR3 nucleotide sequence: TGTGCCAGCAGTACTGGGACCAGGGGGCGCCGGAACTTC.

The gene calls are TRBV6-6 and TRBJ2-7, with 11 bases that match TRBD2. CDR3 size: 16 residues. V lost 6 bases to trimming and J lost 4 bases; unmatched junction nucleotides: 11. Germline values: CDR1 MNHNY, CDR2 SVGAGI (reference sequence). This chain's CDR3 is CASRPTPGLAVYEQYF. CDR3 bases: TGTGCCAGCAGGCCAACTCCGGGACTAGCGGTATACGAGCAGTACTTC.

J is TRBJ1-6 and V is TRBV25-1; TRBD1 might be the D (6 bases). This CDR3 contains 13 residues. Trimming shortened V by 6 bases and J by 8 bases, and 11 bases separated the two germline ends. Germline CDR1 reads MGHDK; CDR2 reads SYGVNS. The CDR3 DNA is TGTGCCAGCAGGAGGGGGACGGATTCACCCCTCCACTTT. It specifies CASRRGTDSPLHF.

About this clone itself: Different DNA sequences within this sample yield the same CDR3. The chain uses TRBV5-1 and TRBJ2-5; D not resolved. This CDR3 region has 11 residues. The V gene's germline CDR1 is SGHRS and CDR2 YFSETQ. The V end was cut by 2 bases, the J end by 3 bases, with 2 bases between. The CDR3 DNA follows: TGCGCCAGCAGCTTCAAAGAGACCCAGTACTTC. Its translation is CASSFKETQYF.

The chain is built from TRBV28 and TRBJ2-7; D gene ambiguous. Trimming shortened V by 4 bases and J by 2 bases, and 3 bases separated the two germline ends. The CDR3 is 11 amino acids. Germline V gene data show CDR1 as MDHEN and CDR2 as SYDVKM. The CDR3 bases are TGTGCCAGCAGTTCAACCTACGAGCAGTACTTC. The encoded protein is CASSSTYEQYF. Combining the CDR3 with reference TRBV28 and TRBJ2-7 gives the whole variable domain DVKVTQSSRYLVKRTGEKVFLECVQDMDHENMFWYRQDPGLGLRLIYFSYDVKMKEKGDIPEGYSVSREKKERFSLILESASTNQTSMYLCASSSTYEQYFGPGTRLTVT.

This clone turned up a few times. The chain is built from TRBV5-1 and TRBJ1-5; 10 bases fit TRBD1. Trimming took 0 bases from V and 4 from J; bases not matched to a gene: 1. This CDR3 is built from 15 residues. The germline CDR1 and CDR2 sequences are SGHRS and YFSETQ. The CDR3, as DNA: TGCGCCAGCAGCTTGGCGGGACAGGGGAATCAGCCCCAGCATTTT. Amino acids: CASSLAGQGNQPQHF.

The chain carries TRBV9 and TRBJ1-1; 7 nucleotides align to TRBD1. This CDR3 region has 13 residues. J lost 5 bases, V lost 4 bases, and 5 bases had no gene match. Germline CDR1 SGDLS, CDR2 YYNGEE. The CDR3 loop is CASSTRGNTEAFF. CDR3 nucleotide sequence: TGTGCCAGCAGCACCAGGGGGAATACTGAAGCTTTCTTT.

This chain uses TRBV7-2 with TRBJ2-2, with 9 bases identical to TRBD2. CDR1 is SGHTA, CDR2 FQGNSA, per germline. CDR3 size: 18 residues. The ends lost 3 bases at V and 3 bases at J; junction bases unmatched: 11. CDR3 protein: CASSLRREGLLDTGELFF. CDR3 DNA: TGTGCCAGCAGCTTGAGGCGGGAGGGCCTTTTGGACACCGGGGAGCTGTTTTTT.

V is TRBV5-6 and J is TRBJ1-4; no clear D gene. V shed 1 base and J shed 5 bases, with 12 bases lying between them. The CDR3 spans 15 residues. Germline V gene lookup returns CDR1 SGHDT and CDR2 YYEEEE. CDR3 in DNA: TGTGCCAGCAGCTTGTTCCCTTGGCAAAATGAAAAACTGTTTTTT. This sequence encodes CASSLFPWQNEKLFF.

The chain uses TRBV19 and TRBJ1-2; D is unclear. Germline-derived CDR1 and CDR2 are LNHDA and SQIVND (reference sequence). V was pared by 5 bases and J by 2 bases, with 9 bases between. There are 13 residues in the CDR3. CDR3 amino acids: CASSEERNYGYTF. CDR3 DNA sequence: TGTGCCAGTAGTGAGGAGAGAAACTATGGCTACACCTTC.

The DNA for the CDR3 is TGCGCCAGCAGCCAAGAATGGATAGCGGACACTCCCTACGAGCAGTACTTC. It yields the protein CASSQEWIADTPYEQYF. The chain combines TRBV4-1 with TRBJ2-7, with D possibly being TRBD2 (6 bases). Germline V CDR1 and CDR2: MGHRA, YSYEKL. The CDR3 spans 17 residues. V was clipped by 0 bases and J by 2 bases, with 17 bases between them.

The genes are TRBV4-1 and TRBJ2-1, with 10 bases matching TRBD1. J gave up 9 bases and V 3 bases, and 8 bases lay outside the gene matches. Germline lookup yields CDR1 MGHRA and CDR2 YSYEKL. CDR3 length: 15 residues. The CDR3 region has the DNA TGCGCCAGCAGCCAGGCGGGACAGGGGATAATTGAGCAGTTCTTC. Protein sequence: CASSQAGQGIIEQFF.

The chain combines TRBV28 with TRBJ2-3; 13 bases line up with TRBD2. CDR1 and CDR2 from the germline V gene are MDHEN and SYDVKM. The CDR3 spans 20 residues. With 3 bases clipped from V and 3 bases from J, the junction kept 15 bases outside the gene matches. CDR3 region: CASSFIFELAGGKVTDTQYF. CDR3 nucleotides: TGTGCCAGCAGTTTCATTTTTGAACTAGCGGGAGGGAAGGTAACAGATACGCAGTATTTT.

Of note for this clone: One end of the junction varies from germline; a read error may be responsible. The V gene is TRBV5-6, the J gene TRBJ1-2, with no clear D. CDR3 length: 14 residues. Germline V gives CDR1 SGHDT, CDR2 YYEEEE. The DNA of the CDR3 is TGTGCCAGCACCCCGGTGGAGCAAAACTATGGCTACCCCTTC. As protein: CASTPVEQNYGYPF. Full variable domain (remainder filled in from reference TRBV5-6 and TRBJ1-2): DAGVTQSPTHLIKTRGQQVTLRCSPKSGHDTVSWYQQALGQGPQFIFQYYEEEERQRGNFPDRFSGHQFPNYSSELNVNALLLGDSALYLCASTPVEQNYGYPFGSGTRLTVV.

This clone has a single count. This chain connects TRBV29-1 to TRBJ1-4; a weak D match, TRBD1 (5 bases). Germline CDR1 SQVTM, CDR2 ANQGSEA. V was cut by 4 bases and J by 6 bases, with 12 bases left in between. This CDR3 has 13 amino acids. CDR3 nucleotide sequence: TGCAGCGTTGGCGGGGGTGGGGATGAAAAACTGTTTTTT. Its protein is CSVGGGGDEKLFF. The full variable domain, in which reference TRBV29-1 and TRBJ1-4 provide the parts outside the CDR3, is SAVISQKPSRDICQRGTSLTIQCQVDSQVTMMFWYRQQPGQSLTLIATANQGSEATYESGFVIDKFPISRPNLTFSTLTVSNMSPEDSSIYLCSVGGGGDEKLFFGSGTQLSVL.

V is TRBV2 and J is TRBJ2-3, with D perhaps TRBD1 (6 bases). The germline V gene has CDR1 SNHLY and CDR2 FYNNEI. The V and J ends lost 7 bases and 2 bases respectively, with 10 bases between them. CDR3 length: 13 amino acids. The CDR3 DNA follows: TGTGCCAGCACGACAGGATCCACAGATACGCAGTATTTT. This encodes CASTTGSTDTQYF. The whole variable domain, filled in from reference TRBV2 and TRBJ2-3, reads EPEVTQTPSHQVTQMGQEVILRCVPISNHLYFYWYRQILGQKVEFLVSFYNNEISEKSEIFDDQFSVERPDGSNFTLKIRSTKLEDSAMYFCASTTGSTDTQYFGPGTRLTVL.

This clone came up once. The chain couples TRBV15 to TRBJ2-7, with 9 bases matching TRBD1. This CDR3 comprises 16 residues. The V segment lost 4 bases and the J segment 3 bases; nucleotides outside the gene matches: 10. From germline, CDR1 is LNHNV and CDR2 YYDKDF (reference sequence). CDR3 in amino acids: CATSTYAKTGGYEQYF. For the CDR3, the DNA is TGTGCCACCAGCACATACGCAAAGACAGGGGGCTACGAGCAGTACTTC.

The rearrangement uses TRBV6-5 and TRBJ1-2, with no clear D. The CDR3 sequence is 14 residues long. The V end lost 6 bases, the J end lost 2 bases, and 13 bases lay between the germline ends. Germline V gene sequence: CDR1 MNHEY, CDR2 SVGAGI. The CDR3 region is CASSRYDFNYGYTF. The CDR3 coding sequence is TGTGCCAGCAGCCGCTATGACTTCAACTATGGCTACACCTTC.

This clone has just one count. V gene TRBV5-1 combines with J gene TRBJ2-3; D is ambiguous. The CDR3 length is 15 residues. The V gene lost 1 base and the J gene lost 0 bases, with 9 bases spanning the gap. Germline V CDR1 and CDR2: SGHRS, YFSETQ. The CDR3 loop reads CASSLTTPSTDTQYF. The CDR3 DNA is TGCGCCAGCAGCTTGACTACACCTAGCACAGATACGCAGTATTTT.

The chain combines TRBV11-1 with TRBJ2-5; TRBD1 matches 9 bases. V was pared by 5 bases and J by 3 bases, with 13 bases of the junction left unmatched. CDR3 size: 17 residues. Germline V gene data show CDR1 as SGHAT and CDR2 as FQDESV (reference sequence). CDR3 in DNA: TGTGCCAGCAGCACAATCTCTTGGACAGGGGCGGAAGAGACCCAGTACTTC. It specifies CASSTISWTGAEETQYF. Filled out from reference TRBV11-1 and TRBJ2-5, the complete variable domain reads EAEVAQSPRYKITEKSQAVAFWCDPISGHATLYWYRQILGQGPELLVQFQDESVVDDSQLPKDRFSAERLKGVDSTLKIQPAELGDSAMYLCASSTISWTGAEETQYFGPGTRLLVL.

This chain's CDR3 is CASSQEREAGGRTDTQYF. The DNA for the CDR3 is TGTGCCAGCAGCCAAGAGCGGGAGGCGGGGGGACGCACAGATACGCAGTATTTT. The rearrangement uses TRBV4-2 and TRBJ2-3; TRBD2 matches at 8 bases. This CDR3 comprises 18 residues. Trimming at V came to 0 bases and at J to 1 base, leaving 9 bases not matched to a gene. Germline lookup yields CDR1 LGHNA and CDR2 YNFKEQ.